This TCR beta chain comes out of a study of early T cells in non-severe SARS-CoV-2 infection. At least ten counts were recorded for this clonotype. The junction had 9 bases not matched to a gene; V was cut back by 3 bases and J by 6 bases. Germline V lookup: CDR1 LNHDA, CDR2 SQIVND (reference sequence). The CDR3 has 17 amino acids. One entry per CDR3 protein results from TCRdb running MiXCR on the 5' RACE reads. In the table there are tens of thousands of distinct CDR3 sequences, around 8.6% of which are singletons. The sequence was obtained from an adult who was a healthcare worker with PCR-confirmed SARS-CoV-2 infection or an uninfected control (not recorded which). The chain is built from TRBV19 and TRBJ2-2; 11 bases are shared with TRBD1. Source: whole blood, taken at baseline. CDR3: CASSIRTGGAQAGELFF. The CDR3 nucleotides are TGTGCCAGTAGTATCCGGACAGGGGGCGCACAGGCCGGGGAGCTGTTTTTT.